One T cell receptor (beta chain) is described in this entry. Germline CDR1 and CDR2: SGHRS and YFSETQ. Trimming took 4 bases from V and 2 from J, leaving 13 bases between them. This CDR3 has 16 amino acids. These data belong to a study of T cell changes during pregnancy in multiple sclerosis. The protocol was immunoSEQ multiplex PCR, while the TCRdb copy is restricted to in-frame clones and leaves out a portion. This table has 40,000 to 55,000 clones, roughly 88% appearing once. This material consisted of peripheral blood, taken in the first trimester of pregnancy. This chain joins TRBV5-1 and TRBJ2-6; the D gene is possibly TRBD1 (6 bases). The sequence was obtained from a female donor in good health, enrolled as a control in a pregnancy study. This chain's CDR3 is CASSGTTVAGANVLTF. The CDR3 DNA sequence: TGCGCCAGCAGCGGGACAACTGTTGCTGGGGCCAACGTCCTGACTTTC.